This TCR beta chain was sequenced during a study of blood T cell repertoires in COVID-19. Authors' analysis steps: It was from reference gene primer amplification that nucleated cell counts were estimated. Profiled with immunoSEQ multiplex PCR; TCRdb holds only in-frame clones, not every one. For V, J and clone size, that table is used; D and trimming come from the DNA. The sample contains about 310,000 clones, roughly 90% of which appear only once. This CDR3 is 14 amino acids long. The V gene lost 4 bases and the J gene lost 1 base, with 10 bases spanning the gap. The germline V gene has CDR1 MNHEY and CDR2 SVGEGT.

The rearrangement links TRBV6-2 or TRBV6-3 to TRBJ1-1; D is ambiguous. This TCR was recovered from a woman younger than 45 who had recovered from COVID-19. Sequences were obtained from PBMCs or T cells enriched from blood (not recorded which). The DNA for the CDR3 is TGTGCCAGCAGTTCGCACGACTGGAACACTGAAGCTTTCTTT. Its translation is CASSSHDWNTEAFF.